This T cell receptor (beta chain) was sequenced in a study of OX40 agonist ivuxolimab in advanced cancers. The germline V gene encodes CDR1 KGHSH and CDR2 LQKENI. The CDR3 covers 15 residues. Losses at the gene ends were 5 bases for V and 1 base for J; bases not matched to a gene: 5. Exclusion of a patient followed from autoimmune disease history or systemic immunosuppression. Repertoires were generated with immunoSEQ multiplex PCR, while TCRdb's copy carries only in-frame clones and drops some. This sample yields roughly 48,000 clones, of which 65% to 85% are seen a single time; 1.2% belongs to the top ten.

The clonotype originates from an adult with an advanced solid tumor such as melanoma, head and neck, liver or kidney cancer. The chain joins TRBV18 to TRBJ1-1; 9 bases line up with TRBD1. The sample here was CD4+ or CD8+ T cells sorted from blood, taken in a trial of the OX40 agonist ivuxolimab. This CDR3 reads CASSSTTGGNTEAFF. DNA for the CDR3: TGTGCCAGCTCATCGACGACAGGGGGGAACACTGAAGCTTTCTTT.